A single TCR beta chain is shown here with its context. Its antigen remains unidentified. An end of the junction does not agree with germline; a read error may underlie this. This CDR3 contains 14 residues. CDR1 is SNHLY, CDR2 FYNNEI, per germline. The record originates from a study of Graves' ophthalmopathy and Graves' hyperthyroidism. Donors with ophthalmopathy: moderate-to-severe activity, CAS ≥3, NOSPECS ≥4, duration under 3 months. The study excluded patients with other autoimmune diseases, uncontrolled infections, pregnancy or lactation. RNA transcripts served as template for amplifying TCR beta CDR3 sequences. Second-round multiplex PCR followed a first-round RT-PCR using HTBI primers. From the multiplex PCR reads, TCRdb called clonotypes with MiXCR, one entry per CDR3 protein. The table has about 740,000 distinct CDR3 sequences, roughly 41% seen once. General study findings and limits: The study's model predicted ophthalmopathy progression at 65% to 71% sensitivity and about 72% specificity. Among expanded thyroid clonotypes above 0.001 frequency, most also occurred in blood.

The chain recombines TRBV2 with TRBJ2-5; a possible D gene is TRBD1 (5 bases). Sequenced sample: peripheral blood. The clonotype originates from an adult man with Graves' ophthalmopathy. In DNA, the CDR3 is TGTGCCTGCAGTGAATGGGGCAGACAAGAGGCCCAGTACTTC. Amino acids: CACSEWGRQEAQYF.